This section outlines one T cell receptor beta chain sequence together with its context. Which antigen it targets is not known. Base qualities are not provided; no much larger clone lies one nucleotide away. The cohort consisted of 650 to 850 healthy bone marrow donors. Cohort members were all nominally healthy when sampled, although unrecorded immune exposures were likely present. The donor was CMV seronegative and was included in the group of a few hundred seronegative cohort members. Every donor gave a peripheral blood sample, and the peripheral blood mononuclear cells from that sample were used for TCR beta sequencing. Genomic DNA extraction from the blood cell samples was performed with the Qiagen DNeasy Blood Extraction Kit. The entry originates in a study of cytomegalovirus exposure and HLA in healthy donors (TCRdb year 2017). Background for the entire study: An earlier analysis of 587 of the donors reported approximately 300 Gb of sequence data and around 120 million unique TCR beta sequences obtained from about 179 million T cells. HLA typing covered class I and class II loci at four-digit resolution. Donor age, sex, ethnicity and CMV serostatus were collected together with the repertoire data. The study used immunosequencing to profile the T cell repertoires of approximately 630 subjects and linked those repertoires to cytomegalovirus serostatus. An earlier analysis of 587 of the donors applied high-throughput TCR beta sequencing to assess whether each TCR beta V gene segment acted as functional or pseudogenic. The number of typed donors differed by locus: about 620-630 for A, B, C, DRB1 and DQB1; some 500 for DQA1; about 600 for DPA1; and 400 to 480 for DPB1. Along with the roughly 670-subject first cohort, a separate validation cohort of 120 different subjects was used. Every repertoire in the discovery cohort had been generated on one and the same sequencing platform. The study aimed to test whether cataloging public T cell receptors could reveal signatures of past pathogen exposure. The later analysis used no new phenotypic data to find candidate immune exposures, relying instead on TCR beta sequences and their occurrence across donors. A later analysis re-examined previously published TCR beta repertoires from roughly 720 donors and added high-resolution HLA genotyping to investigate patterns of TCR occurrence. About 280 gigabases of sequencing data and approximately 91 million unique TCR sequences made up an early release that covered nearly 650 HLA-typed donors. The study combined high-throughput TCR immunosequencing, statistical association of individual TCRs with disease status, and machine learning to predict cytomegalovirus infection status. Roughly five DR-DQ haplotypes were treated as single units for association and clustering because of strong linkage in the cohort. The genetic ancestry cluster associated with self-reported Caucasian donors included roughly four fifths of the roughly 400 genotyped donors. Among 398 genotyped donors of the cohort, an average of around 240,000 unique TCR beta nucleotide sequences were sequenced per donor, about a sixth of them non-productive. Genome-wide SNP genotypes for about 65% of the 666 donors were used in a later genetic analysis, which treated that subset as a discovery cohort. General findings and caveats noted by the study authors: Immune exposure information for the cohort was limited to CMV serostatus. Because HLA typing was missing for some donors at each locus, association tests included only the typed subset. In an earlier analysis of approximately 590 of the donors, most TCR beta V segments appeared in productive rearrangements about 87% or about 30% of the time, broadly matching IMGT annotations. A later genetic analysis reported fewer N-insertions in productive TCRs among donors in an Asian-associated ancestry cluster than the roughly 650-donor mean. Three of the identified cytomegalovirus-associated TCR beta chains were confirmed in vitro to be specific for cytomegalovirus antigens. According to the authors, the approach could potentially be generalized to other disease states and immunological phenotypes. A later analysis reported that several top co-occurrence clusters appeared linked to parvovirus B19, influenza, CMV and Epstein-Barr virus. A later analysis associated roughly 17,000 TCR beta sequences with specific HLA alleles at a false discovery rate of 0.05. The classifier was reported to diagnose cytomegalovirus status with high specificity and sensitivity in both the original and validation cohorts. When HLA alleles, especially DR and DQ, strongly co-occurred, TCR associations were difficult to assign to individual alleles. The study gave a list of 150 to 200 TCR beta chains associated with cytomegalovirus. According to a later analysis, TCR association rates differed among HLA loci, with DRB1 alleles showing the most associated TCRs and HLA-C alleles showing the fewest. Seventeen rarely observed V segments, including chromosome 9 orphons, were excluded from the earlier analysis of several hundred of the donors because counts were too low. Correlated functional status among segregating V segments might reflect linkage disequilibrium, but an unknown experimental factor could not be ruled out. A further reported finding was that TCR beta sequences accurately predicted the HLA-A and HLA-B alleles for most subjects in the first cohort. An association between a missense DCLRE1C variant and V-gene and J-gene trimming of TCR beta chains was found in a later genetic analysis and replicated in an independent cohort. Some IMGT-functional V segments, including TRBV6-2 and TRBV6-3, could not be distinguished by the 87-base-pair reads and were therefore excluded. While some public TCRs were present in many individuals, most TCR sequences turned up only very rarely across donors. The cohort was sequenced for TCR beta chains only, and without alpha or paired-chain data the features that could be detected were limited. In a later analysis, HLA-associated TCR beta chains were found to be more clonally expanded and to have lower generation probabilities than equally common non-associated chains. Most CMV-associated TCR beta chains appeared to be HLA-restricted in a later analysis, and the HLA associations seemed to be driven largely by CMV exposure. Sequencing depth was assumed to be roughly uniform across donors in the presence/absence analyses, though that assumption may not hold. A group of highly shared sequence variants was considered likely to be a technical artifact of the sequencing pipeline.

Looking up the germline V gene (reference sequence) yields CDR1 LNHNV and CDR2 YYDKDF. V lost 9 bases and J lost 10 bases, and the count of bases not matched to a germline gene is 8. The CDR3 has 14 amino acids, counting the end cysteine and phenylalanine. CDR3 DNA is the only sequence kept; it has 42 bases, read in frame from the first base. Preparation of the library involved the immunoSEQ multiplex PCR assay. A mixture of 60 forward primers for TCR Vbeta segments and 13 reverse primers for TCR Jbeta segments was used in the multiplex PCR. The CDR3 region of rearranged TCR beta genes was amplified from genomic DNA by a multiplex PCR assay. The Illumina HiSeq System was used to sequence the amplified TCR beta libraries as 87-base-pair reads. The authors processed their data as follows. Across the 500 to 850 repertoires, a later analysis counted 80 million or so unique TCR beta chains, some 11 million of which were shared by at least two donors. Raw reads were error-corrected and collapsed into unique sequences with a nearest-neighbor algorithm that merged closely related sequences to remove PCR and sequencing errors. To assign V, D and J gene segments, CDR3 sequences were aligned to IMGT reference sequences. For a sequence to be retained, a match of at least six nucleotides to both a V gene segment and a J gene segment was required. Rearrangements were classified as productive when the CDR3 lacked stop codons and remained in frame with V and J, and all other rearrangements were classified as non-productive. CDR3 was defined according to IMGT convention as the region running from the second conserved V-encoded cysteine to the conserved J-encoded phenylalanine. The earlier analysis of 587 of the donors excluded sequences that lacked an unambiguous match to a single V gene segment. An earlier analysis of a few hundred of the donors classified V segments as functional when productive rearrangements were above 56.7% and as segregating when the standard deviation between donors was above 5%. A statistical classification framework was built for diagnosing cytomegalovirus status from the catalog of TCR beta chain sequences. In a later analysis, TCR nucleotide sequences were compared against IMGT/GENE-DB human TR gene sequences so that V and J genes could be assigned. The TCRdist pipeline was used in a later analysis to assign CDR3 sequences and most-parsimonious VDJ recombination scenarios. In a later analysis, each TCR beta chain was defined by its CDR3 amino acid sequence together with its V-gene family, and reads without a unique V-gene family were excluded. To address suspected cross-contamination and a sequencing artifact, a later analysis removed around 600 highly shared, low-generation-probability nucleotide sequences. For each public chain, a later analysis derived a clonal expansion index from normalized ranks of inferred template counts within each repertoire. In a later analysis, generation probabilities were computed with a VDJ recombination model fitted to out-of-frame rearrangements, and the resulting probabilities were checked against IGoR. Hypergeometric tests were used in a later analysis to score TCR-TCR, TCR-HLA and TCR-CMV co-occurrence, with a repertoire-size bias correction applied to the TCR pairs. False discovery rates were estimated in a later analysis by permuting HLA or CMV assignments 20 times. In a later analysis, co-occurring TCRs were grouped using DBSCAN, with TCRdist sequence similarity added in when clustering inside HLA-allele-positive subsets. Repertoires with fewer than 30,000 or more than 120,000 public chains were left out of co-occurrence clustering, as were a handful of repertoires with anomalous nucleotide sharing. The immuneACCESS repertoire file appears here via TCRdb, limited to in-frame rearrangements. These files lack a portion of the clones; in checked studies, under half of the deficit traces to unresolved V genes, and the cause of the others is not known. The V and J calls and clone size were taken over from that table, and D and trimming were inferred from the DNA. The table for this sample lists about 140,000 clones; roughly three fifths of them were counted only once. The ten largest make up 6.5% of the sample.

This clonotype was obtained from a woman aged 55-69 years in good health and CMV-seronegative. Recombination joined TRBV15 with TRBJ2-1, with 14 bases matching TRBD2. Sequencing used PBMCs. The encoded CDR3 is CATRLAGGNEEQFF. The nucleotide sequence reads TGTGCCACTCGACTAGCGGGAGGGAATGAAGAGCAGTTCTTC.